These 10 T cell receptor beta chains originate from one sample sequenced in a study of T cell clonality in common variable immunodeficiency. Whole-study findings and limits: Fewer deletions and N-nucleotide insertions were reportedly seen in common variable immunodeficiency TCR beta sequences.

This table comes from immunoSEQ multiplex PCR, and its TCRdb copy is limited to in-frame clones, with some not included. The profile covers about 20,000 clones, none occurring a single time. Their target antigens are unknown. The source material was peripheral blood mononuclear cells. These receptors all come from a human donor with common variable immunodeficiency.

This clone was detected only a few times. The read comes to an end 3 residues before the CDR3 does, leaving the germline J gene to fill in the end. The V call is TRBV7-9, the J call TRBJ1-2, with TRBD1 matching 8 bases. CDR1 and CDR2 from the germline V gene are SEHNR and FQNEAQ (reference sequence). The CDR3 runs to 15 residues. The V and J ends lost 5 bases and 5 bases, in that order; junction bases with no gene match: 10. The CDR3 bases that were read are TGTGCCAGCAGCCCGGCAGGGGGCGTCGTATATGGC. Translated: CASSPAGGVVYG. The whole CDR3 region reads CASSPAGGVVYGYTF.

This clone was counted only a few times. The CDR3 end is not reached by the read, which stops 3 residues before it; the germline J gene fills it in. V gene TRBV18 combines with J gene TRBJ2-3, with D maybe TRBD1 (6 bases). Trimming pared 3 bases from V and 2 bases from J, leaving 12 bases between. The CDR3 consists of 15 residues. In germline, CDR1 is KGHSH, CDR2 LQKENI. CDR3 protein: CASSPRDTITDTQYF. The CDR3 bases that were read are TGTGCCAGCTCACCCCGGGACACAATCACAGATACG.

With respect to this clone: Coverage ceases 3 residues before the CDR3 finishes, and the germline J gene fills in the end. The chain uses TRBV2 and TRBJ2-1; D is unresolved. The CDR3 length is 14 residues. Trimming took off 6 bases at V and 2 bases at J, with 11 bases between the two ends. Germline V gene data show CDR1 as SNHLY and CDR2 as FYNNEI. CDR3: CASSQLLTYNEQFF. CDR3 bases read: TGTGCCAGCAGCCAACTTCTCACCTACAATGAG. The variable domain in full, with the rest retrieved from reference TRBV2 and TRBJ2-1, is EPEVTQTPSHQVTQMGQEVILRCVPISNHLYFYWYRQILGQKVEFLVSFYNNEISEKSEIFDDQFSVERPDGSNFTLKIRSTKLEDSAMYFCASSQLLTYNEQFFGPGTRLTVL.

Details on this clone: The read stops 3 residues short of the end of the CDR3; the missing end is completed from the germline J gene. V is TRBV20-1 and J is TRBJ2-5, with D unresolved. The germline V gene has CDR1 DFQATT and CDR2 SNEGSKA (reference sequence). V shed 0 bases and J shed 4 bases, with 6 bases lying between them. This CDR3 has 12 residues. Partial CDR3 DNA: TGCAGTGCTAGAGATCAGCGAGAGACC. Translating it yields CSARDQRET. The whole CDR3 reads CSARDQRETQYF.

Note on this clone: The read terminates 3 residues ahead of where the CDR3 ends, so the germline J gene completes it. This chain uses TRBV30 with TRBJ2-7; 8 positions agree with TRBD2. CDR3 length: 15 amino acids. Germline V gene lookup returns CDR1 GTSNPN and CDR2 SVGIG (reference sequence). V was pared by 4 bases and J by 1 base, with 9 bases of the junction left unmatched. The CDR3: CAWTSQASGSYEQYF. The DNA read from the CDR3 is TGTGCCTGGACATCTCAGGCTAGCGGGTCCTACGAG. The whole variable domain, remainder taken from reference TRBV30 and TRBJ2-7, is SQTIHQWPATLVQPVGSPLSLECTVEGTSNPNLYWYRQAAGRGLQLLFYSVGIGQISSEVPQNLSASRPQDRQFILSSKKLLLSDSGFYLCAWTSQASGSYEQYFGPGTRLTVT.

With respect to this clone: From the germline J gene comes the end of the CDR3, since the read stops 3 residues before it. The genes are TRBV7-9 and TRBJ2-5; possible D gene TRBD1, 5 bases. This CDR3 has 14 amino acids. Germline V gene sequence: CDR1 SEHNR, CDR2 FQNEAQ (reference sequence). V lost 6 bases and J 5 bases, leaving 16 bases between the germline ends. This CDR3 is CASRRGFTTETQYF. Partial CDR3 DNA: TGTGCCAGCAGAAGGGGCTTCACCACGGAGACC.

This clone has a handful of counts. Read data end 3 residues before the CDR3 end; the end is taken from the germline J gene. The chain has TRBV6-2 or TRBV6-3 and TRBJ1-2; D call uncertain. The V and J ends lost 3 bases and 2 bases respectively, with 16 bases between them. The CDR3 length is 16 residues. CDR1 MNHEY and CDR2 SVGEGT come from the germline V gene. The CDR3 sequence is CASSYRRRDLNYGYTF. The CDR3 DNA, read in part, is TGTGCCAGCAGTTATCGACGGCGGGATCTAAACTATGGC.

On this clone: From the germline J gene comes the end of the CDR3, since the read stops 3 residues before it. V gene TRBV7-6 combines with J gene TRBJ2-7, with D perhaps TRBD1 (5 bases). Germline V lookup: CDR1 SGHVS, CDR2 FNYEAQ. CDR3 length equals 13 residues. The V end was cut by 4 bases, the J end by 6 bases, with 13 bases between. This CDR3 is CASSSTTAFEQYF. CDR3 DNA, as far as it was read: TGTGCCAGCAGCTCTACGACAGCCTTCGAG.

This clone was detected only a few times. This CDR3 reads CASSTDRLNYGYTF. CDR3 bases read: TGTGCCAGCTCAACGGACAGGCTTAACTATGGC. V is TRBV18 and J is TRBJ1-2; TRBD1 aligns across 7 bases. The read finishes 3 residues shy of the CDR3 end, and the germline J gene is used to complete it. The length of the CDR3 is 14 residues. The V segment lost 5 bases and the J segment 1 base; nucleotides outside the gene matches: 4. Germline V CDR1 and CDR2: KGHSH, LQKENI.

Regarding this clone: The read terminates 3 residues ahead of where the CDR3 ends, so the germline J gene completes it. The chain couples TRBV19 to TRBJ2-1; 9 bases are shared with TRBD2. V trimming: 7 bases; J trimming: 8 bases; junction bases outside the gene matches: 12. This CDR3 has 15 amino acids. The germline V gene encodes CDR1 LNHDA and CDR2 SQIVND (reference sequence). CDR3 bases read: TGTGCCAGTACGGGAGACGGCGGGGGGGATGATGAG. It yields the protein CASTGDGGGDDE. The full CDR3 protein reads CASTGDGGGDDEQFF. Variable domain in full (rest from reference TRBV19 and TRBJ2-1): DGGITQSPKYLFRKEGQNVTLSCEQNLNHDAMYWYRQDPGQGLRLIYYSQIVNDFQKGDIAEGYSVSREKKESFPLTVTSAQKNPTAFYLCASTGDGGGDDEQFFGPGTRLTVL.